This record looks at one TCR beta chain sequence and its context. The data originate from a study of blood T cell repertoires in COVID-19. Authors' data handling: Reference gene primers were amplified, and this amplification served to estimate nucleated cell counts. Measured with immunoSEQ multiplex PCR; TCRdb has only the in-frame clones, and not every one. That table gives V, J and clone size, and the DNA gave D and trimming. In the table there are about 270,000 clones, around 83% of which are singletons. Trimming took 5 bases from V and 7 from J; bases not matched to a gene: 7. The CDR3 extends over 15 amino acids. CDR1 is SEHNR and CDR2 is FQNEAQ in the germline V gene (reference sequence).

This clonotype was sampled from a man older than 75 with acute or convalescent COVID-19. Sequences were obtained from peripheral blood. The chain employs TRBV7-9 and TRBJ1-4, with TRBD1 identical over 10 bases. The CDR3 nucleotides are TGTGCCAGCAGCCGACAGGGGGCCCAGGGTGAAAAACTGTTTTTT. It translates to CASSRQGAQGEKLFF.